This is a list of T cell receptor beta chains from one sample in a study of graft-versus-host responses after intestinal transplantation. These receptors lack a known antigen. Using immunoSEQ multiplex PCR, the repertoire was profiled, and TCRdb retains in-frame clones only, with some absent. There are approximately 50,000 clones in the sample; approximately 84% occur only once, and around 0.5% lies in the top ten. The source was unstimulated CD4+ T cells sorted from spleen or lymph node cells, collected before transplant. The source of these receptors is a human donor who was the organ donor for an intestinal transplant. The CDR3 runs from the conserved cysteine through the conserved F or W. Each record gives: D gene, V gene, J gene, clone size, CDR3 protein, CDR3 DNA. The D gene is left open where the match is weak. Clone size is not always given. Where it is, it says once, few, many or a class for expanded clones.

>-|TRBV6-6|TRBJ1-6|-
CASRKRPGMYKSPLHF
TGTGCCAGCAGAAAACGCCCGGGCATGTATAAATCACCCCTCCACTTT
>-|TRBV4-1|TRBJ1-5|-
CASSQDPDQPQHF
TGCGCCAGCAGCCAAGATCCAGACCAGCCCCAGCATTTT
>TRBD1|TRBV11-3|TRBJ2-7|-
CASSFTGQGPYEQYF
TGTGCCAGCAGCTTCACGGGACAGGGGCCCTACGAGCAGTACTTC
>-|TRBV7-8|TRBJ2-7|-
CASSLAIGASEQYF
TGTGCCAGCAGCTTAGCTATAGGGGCCTCGGAGCAGTACTTC
>TRBD1|TRBV19|TRBJ2-7|-
CASSRQGKGYEQYF
TGTGCCAGTAGTAGACAGGGTAAAGGCTACGAGCAGTACTTC
>TRBD1|TRBV10-3|TRBJ1-1|-
CAIRGGQGNTEAFF
TGTGCCATCAGGGGTGGACAGGGAAACACTGAAGCTTTCTTT
>-|TRBV6-1|TRBJ2-2|-
CASSEHTGELFF
TGTGCCAGCAGTGAACACACCGGGGAGCTGTTTTTT
>TRBD2|TRBV4-3|TRBJ2-7|-
CASSQAGTSVGHEQYF
TGCGCCAGCAGCCAAGCCGGGACTAGCGTTGGTCACGAGCAGTACTTC
>-|TRBV7-6|TRBJ1-5|-
CASSLSHSNQPQHF
TGTGCCAGCAGCTTATCACATAGCAATCAGCCCCAGCATTTT
>TRBD2|TRBV19|TRBJ2-1|-
CASSLWTSGENEQFF
TGTGCCAGTAGTCTGTGGACTAGCGGGGAGAATGAGCAGTTCTTC
>-|TRBV2|TRBJ2-5|once
CASGRVRETQYF
TGTGCCAGCGGCCGGGTACGAGAGACCCAGTACTTC
>-|TRBV5-1|TRBJ1-2|-
CASSLDGRATNYGYTF
TGCGCCAGCAGCTTGGATGGCAGGGCAACTAACTATGGCTACACCTTC
>-|TRBV12-5|TRBJ1-1|-
CASGLGANTEAFF
TGTGCTAGTGGTTTGGGGGCGAACACTGAAGCTTTCTTT
>-|TRBV11-2|TRBJ1-1|-
CASSSSPGRTEAFF
TGTGCCAGCAGCTCTAGCCCGGGGCGCACTGAAGCTTTCTTT
>-|TRBV6-4|TRBJ2-3|-
CASSRMGGSTDTQYF
TGTGCCAGCAGCCGAATGGGCGGCAGCACAGATACGCAGTATTTT
>-|TRBV7-2|TRBJ2-3|-
CASSLAGLSTDTQYF
TGTGCCAGCAGCTTGGCGGGTTTGAGCACAGATACGCAGTATTTT
>-|TRBV5-4|TRBJ1-1|-
CASSRNTEAFF
TGTGCCAGCAGCCGGAACACTGAAGCTTTCTTT
>TRBD1|TRBV5-6|TRBJ2-7|-
CASSLASTGRSYEQYF
TGTGCCAGCAGCCTTGCTTCGACAGGGAGATCCTACGAGCAGTACTTC
>TRBD1|TRBV4-1|TRBJ2-5|-
CASSRDRDGKETQYF
TGCGCCAGCAGCCGGGACAGGGATGGGAAAGAGACCCAGTACTTC
>TRBD2|TRBV5-4|TRBJ2-1|-
CASSSWTSGGSEQFF
TGTGCCAGCAGCTCTTGGACTAGCGGGGGCAGTGAGCAGTTCTTC
>-|TRBV25-1|TRBJ1-3|-
CASSAAGPTTSGNTIYF
TGTGCCAGCAGTGCGGCAGGGCCAACGACCTCTGGAAACACCATATATTTT
>-|TRBV19|TRBJ1-5|once
CASSIDPRGGNQPQHF
TGTGCCAGTAGTATTGACCCGAGAGGGGGCAATCAGCCCCAGCATTTT
>TRBD2|TRBV7-6|TRBJ2-7|-
CASSVWIGAGASYEQYF
TGTGCCAGCAGCGTCTGGATCGGGGCGGGAGCATCCTACGAGCAGTACTTC
>-|TRBV18|TRBJ1-1|-
CASSLGQSKNTEAFF
TGTGCCAGCTCACTAGGACAATCGAAGAACACTGAAGCTTTCTTT
>-|TRBV25-1|TRBJ2-7|-
CASQRDLGFEQYF
TGTGCCAGCCAAAGGGATTTGGGTTTCGAGCAGTACTTC
>TRBD1|TRBV6-1|TRBJ1-4|few
CASSEPGTVSEKLFF
TGTGCCAGCAGTGAACCTGGGACAGTAAGTGAAAAACTGTTTTTT
>-|TRBV23-1|TRBJ2-7|-
CASSQSVQGYEQYF
TGCGCCAGCAGTCAATCAGTGCAGGGCTACGAGCAGTACTTC
>-|TRBV5-1|TRBJ2-5|-
CASSLWGSPQETQYF
TGCGCCAGCAGCTTATGGGGGAGCCCCCAAGAGACCCAGTACTTC
>TRBD2|TRBV5-1|TRBJ2-1|-
CASSFPGTSGGNEQFF
TGCGCCAGCAGCTTTCCCGGGACTAGCGGGGGCAATGAGCAGTTCTTC
>-|TRBV5-1|TRBJ2-7|-
CASSLGGTSTYEQYF
TGCGCCAGCAGCTTGGGCGGGACATCGACCTACGAGCAGTACTTC
>TRBD1|TRBV7-8|TRBJ1-3|-
CASSLAPTGPLVREDTIYF
TGTGCCAGCAGCTTAGCGCCGACAGGGCCGCTGGTAAGAGAGGACACCATATATTTT
>-|TRBV30|TRBJ2-2|-
CAWSVLGGRTGELFF
TGTGCCTGGAGTGTACTTGGGGGCCGCACCGGGGAGCTGTTTTTT
>-|TRBV19|TRBJ1-2|-
CASSSGSYDFFGNGYTF
-
>TRBD2|TRBV5-4|TRBJ2-2|-
CASSSRLAGVTGELFF
TGTGCCAGCAGCTCCAGACTAGCGGGAGTCACCGGGGAGCTGTTTTTT
>-|TRBV14|TRBJ2-7|few
CASSQDLVGEQYF
TGTGCCAGCAGCCAAGATTTGGTGGGCGAGCAGTACTTC
>TRBD2|TRBV7-9|TRBJ2-5|-
CASSLGGGNQETQYF
TGTGCCAGCAGCTTAGGCGGGGGGAATCAAGAGACCCAGTACTTC
>TRBD2|TRBV7-6|TRBJ2-3|-
CASSLGAGGSTDTQYF
TGTGCCAGCAGCTTAGGGGCGGGAGGAAGCACAGATACGCAGTATTTT
>-|TRBV27|TRBJ2-5|-
CASADYSQETQYF
TGTGCCAGCGCCGACTACTCACAAGAGACCCAGTACTTC
>-|TRBV18|TRBJ2-1|-
CASSPGGSYNEQFF
TGTGCCAGCTCACCAGGGGGCTCCTACAATGAGCAGTTCTTC
>TRBD2|TRBV10-3|TRBJ2-2|-
CAISRLAGGTGELFF
TGTGCCATCAGTAGACTAGCGGGAGGGACCGGGGAGCTGTTTTTT
>-|TRBV2|TRBJ2-1|-
CASRVTRVSSYNEQFF
TGTGCCAGCAGAGTAACCCGGGTTAGCTCCTACAATGAGCAGTTCTTC
>TRBD1|TRBV7-2|TRBJ2-5|few
CASSLDRGETQYF
TGTGCCAGCAGTCTTGACAGGGGTGAGACCCAGTACTTC
>TRBD1|TRBV10-3|TRBJ2-7|-
CAISGGQGSRYEQYF
TGTGCCATCAGTGGGGGACAGGGGAGTAGGTACGAGCAGTACTTC
>TRBD2|TRBV5-1|TRBJ2-2|-
CASSLVQSSGRAGELFF
TGCGCCAGCAGCTTGGTCCAGTCTAGCGGGAGGGCCGGGGAGCTGTTTTTT
>TRBD2|TRBV12-5|TRBJ2-1|-
CASGLVLAGGANEQFF
TGTGCTAGTGGTTTGGTACTAGCGGGAGGTGCCAATGAGCAGTTCTTC
>-|TRBV2|TRBJ2-5|-
CASSAGAETQYF
TGTGCCAGCAGTGCGGGGGCAGAGACCCAGTACTTC
>-|TRBV6-5|TRBJ1-3|few
CASSYSHSGNTIYF
TGTGCCAGCAGTTACTCACACTCTGGAAACACCATATATTTT
>TRBD2|TRBV7-2|TRBJ2-1|once
CASSSPGLAGVDNEQFF
TGTGCCAGCAGCTCCCCAGGACTAGCGGGGGTTGACAATGAGCAGTTCTTC
>-|TRBV7-2|TRBJ1-3|-
CASSLVVASGNTIYF
TGTGCCAGCAGCTTAGTTGTGGCCTCTGGAAACACCATATATTTT
>-|TRBV7-6|TRBJ2-1|-
CASSPASGPSSYNEQFF
TGTGCCAGCAGCCCAGCTAGTGGACCGAGCTCCTACAATGAGCAGTTCTTC
>-|TRBV10-3|TRBJ2-7|-
CAISESDEQYF
TGTGCCATCAGTGAGTCAGACGAGCAGTACTTC
>-|TRBV11-2|TRBJ2-1|-
CASSNAGAYNEQFF
TGTGCCAGCAGCAATGCTGGAGCCTACAATGAGCAGTTCTTC
>-|TRBV7-2|TRBJ1-1|once
CASSLGPKNTEAFF
TGTGCCAGCAGTCTAGGACCGAAGAACACTGAAGCTTTCTTT
>-|TRBV10-1|TRBJ2-7|-
CAKTPTPTENSYEQYF
TGCGCGAAAACCCCGACCCCGACCGAAAACTCCTACGAGCAGTACTTC
>-|TRBV7-9|TRBJ1-1|-
CASRPYTEAFF
TGTGCCAGCAGACCCTACACTGAAGCTTTCTTT
>-|TRBV12-5|TRBJ2-1|once
CASGLVRDEQFF
TGTGCTAGTGGTTTGGTACGAGATGAGCAGTTCTTC
>-|TRBV4-1|TRBJ2-5|few
CASSQDRGLGQETQYF
TGCGCCAGCAGCCAAGACCGGGGGTTAGGGCAAGAGACCCAGTACTTC
>-|TRBV5-1|TRBJ1-2|-
CASSLAPGYLHGYTF
TGCGCCAGCAGCTTGGCGCCAGGGTACCTGCATGGCTACACCTTC
>-|TRBV30|TRBJ1-1|-
CAWRRRGGTEAFF
TGTGCCTGGAGAAGAAGAGGGGGCACTGAAGCTTTCTTT